The rows below give T cell receptor beta chains drawn from one sample of a study of blood T cell repertoires in COVID-19. Assay used: immunoSEQ multiplex PCR; TCRdb lists only in-frame clones, some missing. This table holds around 200,000 clones, 80% to 85% found once. The sequenced material came from peripheral blood. The receptors here all came from a woman of 80 years or more with active or convalescent COVID-19. The CDR3 runs from the conserved cysteine through the conserved F or W. Each record gives: D gene, clone size, J gene, V gene, CDR3 DNA, CDR3 protein. A D gene is named only where the DNA matches it firmly. A row's size may be missing; if present it is once, few, many or a size class.

TRBD2	-	TRBJ2-1	TRBV7-3	TGTGCCAGCAGCTCCCTTGGGACTAGCGGTAAGGATGAGCAGTTCTTC	CASSSLGTSGKDEQFF
TRBD1	-	TRBJ2-1	TRBV25-1	TGTGCCAGCAGTGCACCGGGACAGAGATCTAGGAATGAGCAGTTCTTC	CASSAPGQRSRNEQFF
-	-	TRBJ2-7	TRBV7-9	TGTGCCAGCAGCTTGGTTTTGAAGGGGAACTTAAGCTCCTACGAGCAGTACTTC	CASSLVLKGNLSSYEQYF
-	-	TRBJ1-5	TRBV5-5	TGTGCCAGCAGCACTACGAGTAGGGGAAATCAGCCCCAGCATTTT	CASSTTSRGNQPQHF
TRBD1	few	TRBJ1-5	TRBV18	TGTGCCAGCTCACCCGGGACAGGTGGGAATCAGCCCCAGCATTTT	CASSPGTGGNQPQHF
TRBD2	-	TRBJ2-2	TRBV3-1/TRBV3-2	TGTGCCAGCAGCCATGCGGGAGGCGCGAACACCGGGGAGCTGTTTTTT	CASSHAGGANTGELFF
-	-	TRBJ1-5	TRBV30	TGTGCCTGGAGTAGGACTTACCTTTTAGATGGCAGCAATCAGCCCCAGCATTTT	CAWSRTYLLDGSNQPQHF
TRBD1	-	TRBJ2-7	TRBV4-3	TGCGCCAGCAGCCAAAGGACAGGGAAGTACGAGCAGTACTTC	CASSQRTGKYEQYF
TRBD1	-	TRBJ1-2	TRBV5-6	TGTGCCAGCAGCTTCGTACGGGACAGGAGAGGGAGGCGCTATGGCTACACCTTC	CASSFVRDRRGRRYGYTF
TRBD1	-	TRBJ1-2	TRBV5-1	TGCGCCAGCAGCTCCAGGGGGCAGAACTATGGCTACACCTTC	CASSSRGQNYGYTF
TRBD1	-	TRBJ1-6	TRBV4-3	TGCGCCAGCAGCCTCACAGGGGTCGGTTCACCCCTCCACTTT	CASSLTGVGSPLHF
-	-	TRBJ2-1	TRBV5-1	TGCGCCAGCAGCTTAGAAGGGGGCTCCTACAATGAGCAGTTCTTC	CASSLEGGSYNEQFF
-	once	TRBJ1-4	TRBV25-1	TGTGCCAGCTTTGGGCCCGAGGGCGAAAAACTGTTTTTT	CASFGPEGEKLFF
TRBD1	-	TRBJ2-2	TRBV4-2	TGTGCCAGCAGCGGGATAGGTGACAGGGCCACCGGGGAGCTGTTTTTT	CASSGIGDRATGELFF
TRBD1	-	TRBJ2-7	TRBV7-9	TGTGCCAGCAGCCGGGACAGGCGCGATGAGCAGTACTTC	CASSRDRRDEQYF
-	once	TRBJ1-2	TRBV7-3	TGTGCCAGCAGCTTAGGGCAGGACTATGGCTACACCTTC	CASSLGQDYGYTF
-	-	TRBJ1-1	TRBV19	TGTGCCAGTAGTGCCCGGCGGAGGGTGAACACTGAAGCTTTCTTT	CASSARRRVNTEAFF
TRBD2	-	TRBJ2-5	TRBV2	TGTGCCAGCAGCCCGGCTAGCGGGGGGGCAGAGACCCAGTACTTC	CASSPASGGAETQYF
-	-	TRBJ1-2	TRBV18	TGTGCCAGCTCACCGGCGGGTCGGACGGGCTCGGATGGCTACACCTTC	CASSPAGRTGSDGYTF
TRBD1	-	TRBJ1-2	TRBV7-3	TGTGCCAGCAGCCCCGACAGGGGTCGGGACTATGGCTACACCTTC	CASSPDRGRDYGYTF
-	-	TRBJ2-2	TRBV5-4	TGTGCCAGCAGCCCCACAGGGGGGGGCGGGGAGCTGTTTTTT	CASSPTGGGGELFF
-	-	TRBJ1-5	TRBV2	TGTGCCAGCAGGGACGAGGACACATCTTTAAGCAATCAGCCCCAGCATTTT	CASRDEDTSLSNQPQHF
TRBD1	few	TRBJ1-5	TRBV6-2/TRBV6-3	TGTGCCAGCAGTTACTCGCCTTCCCGCGTAGGACAGGGTGCGAGCAATCAGCCCCAGCATTTT	CASSYSPSRVGQGASNQPQHF
-	-	TRBJ1-1	TRBV5-8	TGTGCCAGCAGCCCGGCCGGGAGGGACAAAGCTTTCTTT	CASSPAGRDKAFF
-	-	TRBJ2-7	TRBV2	TGTGCCAGCAGGCGGGGGCGGGTCGAGCAGTACTTC	CASRRGRVEQYF
TRBD1	-	TRBJ2-1	TRBV7-3	TGTGCCAGCAGCTCGGACAGGGGCTCCTACAATGAGCAGTTCTTC	CASSSDRGSYNEQFF
-	-	TRBJ2-7	TRBV3-1/TRBV3-2	TGTGCCAGCAGCCAAGGGCTCAGCTCCTACGAGCAGTACTTC	CASSQGLSSYEQYF
-	-	TRBJ1-2	TRBV5-8	TGTGCCAGCAGCTTGGTGGGGGCCTTCCAAGTGACCTTC	CASSLVGAFQVTF
TRBD1	-	TRBJ2-5	TRBV19	TGTGCCAGTAGAGCCGGGACAGGGAACGAAGAGACCCAGTACTTC	CASRAGTGNEETQYF
-	-	TRBJ2-1	TRBV30	TGTGCCTGGAGTGTACGTGAGTATCTGGGGCGTGAGCAGTTCTTC	CAWSVREYLGREQFF
-	-	TRBJ1-4	TRBV28	TGTGCCAGCAGCCGGACAGTTTTTGAAAAACTGTTTTTT	CASSRTVFEKLFF
-	-	TRBJ2-5	TRBV6-5	TGTGCCAGCAGTCCCCCGTTTATGACCCAGTACTTC	CASSPPFMTQYF
TRBD1	-	TRBJ2-7	TRBV7-9	TGTGCCAGCAGCTTAGTTAGAGGACAGGGTAGTTACTACGAGCAGTACTTC	CASSLVRGQGSYYEQYF
TRBD1	-	TRBJ1-1	TRBV6-5	TGTGCCAGCAGTTCCAACAGGGGGCACGCTTTCTTT	CASSSNRGHAFF
TRBD2	-	TRBJ2-3	TRBV7-2	TGTGCCAGCAGCTTGGGGGGGAATACGCAGTATTTT	CASSLGGNTQYF
TRBD2	-	TRBJ2-1	TRBV6-2/TRBV6-3	TGTGCCAGCAGTTACGCCGGGACTAGCTCAGGGGGTGAGCAGTTCTTC	CASSYAGTSSGGEQFF
-	-	TRBJ1-6	TRBV13	TGTGCCAGCAGCCAGACGGGGAATAATTCACCCCTCCACTTT	CASSQTGNNSPLHF
TRBD1	-	TRBJ1-1	TRBV5-1	TGCGCCAGCAGCATCACAGGGGCGCAGAACACTGAAGCTTTCTTT	CASSITGAQNTEAFF
-	-	TRBJ2-5	TRBV19	TGTGCCAGTAGTAAACAGGGAGGGAAAGAGACCCAGTACTTC	CASSKQGGKETQYF
-	-	TRBJ2-5	TRBV9	TGTGCCAGCAGCGTAGATCAGACAGTCCAAGAGACCCAGTACTTC	CASSVDQTVQETQYF
-	few	TRBJ2-5	TRBV24-1	TGTGCCACCAGTGATCATGCAGGGGGGCAAGAGACCCAGTACTTC	CATSDHAGGQETQYF
-	-	TRBJ1-5	TRBV7-2	TGTGCCAGCAGCCCCCTTTGGGAGAATAGCAATCAGCCCCAGCATTTT	CASSPLWENSNQPQHF